Its frequency marks the clone carrying this T cell receptor (beta chain) as medium-sized (0.01 to 0.1%). cDNA libraries for TRB were generated by 5' RACE incorporating UMI labels. TCRdb reworked the 5' RACE reads into one entry per CDR3 protein, no DNA. The sample totals about 56,000 distinct CDR3 sequences. This specimen comes from a study of CXCR3-negative and CXCR3-positive naive CD8 T cells. The CDR3 is made up of 17 amino acids. Germline V gene lookup returns CDR1 SGHAT and CDR2 FQNNGV. The sequence derives from a human donor in good health. Some clones in this sample may be carry-over from other donors' samples. Sequenced input: memory CD8+ T cells from blood. V usage is TRBV11-2 and J usage is TRBJ2-3; the TCRdb call, TRBD1, lacks DNA for checking. CDR3 protein: CASSLERGRGRQDTQYF.